A selection of T cell receptor beta chains follows, all from one sample in a study of Ad26.COV2.S vaccination and SARS-CoV-2 variants. Profiling relied on immunoSEQ multiplex PCR, and the TCRdb table lists in-frame clones only, not all of them. Of about 680,000 clones listed, roughly 90% are singletons. Sequences were derived from peripheral blood, sampled in a trial of Ad26.COV2.S vaccine versus placebo. These receptors all stem from a person aged 18-60 years who received the Ad26.COV2.S COVID-19 vaccine or a placebo. Both conserved end residues are part of each CDR3. A D gene is named only where the DNA matches it firmly. Expanded clones get a size class; other rows say once, few or many, or leave the size out.

clone_size	d_call	j_call	v_call	cdr3_nt	cdr3_aa
NA	NA	TRBJ2-2	TRBV21-1	TGTGCCAGCAGCAAAATCGGGGGGCCGCTCACCGGGGAGCTGTTTTTT	CASSKIGGPLTGELFF
NA	TRBD1	TRBJ2-7	TRBV29-1	TGCAGCGTTACTTCGGGACAGTCGGGTGGCGAGCAGTACTTC	CSVTSGQSGGEQYF
NA	NA	TRBJ2-1	TRBV7-9	TGTGCCAGCACCCAAAGGGGGTTATCCTACAATGAGCAGTTCTTC	CASTQRGLSYNEQFF
NA	NA	TRBJ2-5	TRBV4-2	TGTGCCAGCAGCCAAGGGCGGGTTGAGACCCAGTACTTC	CASSQGRVETQYF
NA	NA	TRBJ1-2	TRBV5-4	TGTGCCAGCACCTTGTTTCGGGGGTATGGCTACACCTTC	CASTLFRGYGYTF
NA	NA	TRBJ1-1	TRBV5-8	TGTGCCAGCAGCGTTCCGGACACTGAAGCTTTCTTT	CASSVPDTEAFF
NA	TRBD1	TRBJ2-3	TRBV6-5	TGTGCCAGCAGTTTCGAGGCAGGGGGTAGAGATACGCAGTATTTT	CASSFEAGGRDTQYF
NA	TRBD1	TRBJ1-5	TRBV10-3	TGTGCCGTCCGACAGGGGTTCAATCAGCCCCAGCATTTT	CAVRQGFNQPQHF
NA	NA	TRBJ2-1	TRBV18	TGTGCCAGCTCCCCTCTGGGGGGCTCCTACAATGAGCAGTTCTTC	CASSPLGGSYNEQFF
NA	TRBD2	TRBJ2-7	TRBV12-3/TRBV12-4	TGTGCCAGCAGCCCAGGACTAGCTCGCTACTTC	CASSPGLARYF
NA	TRBD1	TRBJ1-2	TRBV7-2	TGTGCCAGCAGCTTGGACAGGGCGTATGGCTACACCTTC	CASSLDRAYGYTF
NA	NA	TRBJ2-5	TRBV15	TGTGCCACCAGCAGCCTTCTTGGACAGCTAGCTCTCGGAGAGACCCAGTACTTC	CATSSLLGQLALGETQYF
NA	NA	TRBJ1-1	TRBV5-4	TGTGCCAGCAGCCCGGAATGGGGGATGAACACTGAAGCTTTCTTT	CASSPEWGMNTEAFF
NA	NA	TRBJ1-1	TRBV6-5	TGTGCCAGCAGCTTGCCGGGACAAAAAGCTTTCTTT	CASSLPGQKAFF
NA	NA	TRBJ2-3	TRBV30	TGTGCCTGGAGTGTTGTGGGAGCATCAGATACGCAGTATTTT	CAWSVVGASDTQYF
NA	TRBD2	TRBJ2-3	TRBV6-2/TRBV6-3	TGTGCCAGCAGCGAGGGAGGCGGGGGGGCAAATACGCAGTATTTT	CASSEGGGGANTQYF
NA	NA	TRBJ1-1	TRBV12-3/TRBV12-4	TGTGCCAGCAGCCTGGGGGGAGGTACTGAAGCTTTCTTT	CASSLGGGTEAFF
once	NA	TRBJ2-2	TRBV18	TGTGCCAGCTCAGCTCCCTTGTCCGGGGAGCTGTTTTTT	CASSAPLSGELFF
NA	NA	TRBJ1-6	TRBV7-8	TGTGCCAGCAGCCCGACGGGTTTCTCCCTCCACTTT	CASSPTGFSLHF
few	TRBD2	TRBJ2-2	TRBV6-1	TGTGCCAGCAGTGTAGGTTCGGGGGGAAACACCGGGGAGCTGTTTTTT	CASSVGSGGNTGELFF
NA	NA	TRBJ2-7	TRBV27	TGTGCCAGCAGTCCGAGGAGGGTGGCGAACTACGAGCAGTACTTC	CASSPRRVANYEQYF
NA	TRBD1	TRBJ2-7	TRBV9	TGTGCCAGCAGCGTAGGCGGGGGACAGGGTGTAGAGCAGTACTTC	CASSVGGGQGVEQYF
NA	NA	TRBJ1-2	TRBV18	TGTGCCAGCTCACCAGGGGGCTTTAGTGGCTACACCTTC	CASSPGGFSGYTF
NA	NA	TRBJ2-7	TRBV20-1	TGCAGTGCTCTACTTACCTACGAGCAGTACTTC	CSALLTYEQYF
few	TRBD1	TRBJ2-5	TRBV3-1/TRBV3-2	TGTGCCAGCAGCCAGGGCGACAGGGTGGAGACCCAGTACTTC	CASSQGDRVETQYF
NA	NA	TRBJ1-2	TRBV4-1	TGCGCCAGCAGCCAGGGCGTGGGAGGCTATGGCTACACCTTC	CASSQGVGGYGYTF
NA	NA	TRBJ2-1	TRBV7-9	TGTGCCAGCAGCCCGCGGGCCGGCTGGGATGAGCAGTTCTTC	CASSPRAGWDEQFF
NA	NA	TRBJ1-5	TRBV29-1	TGCAGCGTTGAAACGGGGGGCAATCAGCCCCAGCATTTT	CSVETGGNQPQHF
once	TRBD1	TRBJ2-7	TRBV4-3	TGCGCCAGCAGCCAAGCCCGGGACAGAACCTACGAGCAGTACTTC	CASSQARDRTYEQYF